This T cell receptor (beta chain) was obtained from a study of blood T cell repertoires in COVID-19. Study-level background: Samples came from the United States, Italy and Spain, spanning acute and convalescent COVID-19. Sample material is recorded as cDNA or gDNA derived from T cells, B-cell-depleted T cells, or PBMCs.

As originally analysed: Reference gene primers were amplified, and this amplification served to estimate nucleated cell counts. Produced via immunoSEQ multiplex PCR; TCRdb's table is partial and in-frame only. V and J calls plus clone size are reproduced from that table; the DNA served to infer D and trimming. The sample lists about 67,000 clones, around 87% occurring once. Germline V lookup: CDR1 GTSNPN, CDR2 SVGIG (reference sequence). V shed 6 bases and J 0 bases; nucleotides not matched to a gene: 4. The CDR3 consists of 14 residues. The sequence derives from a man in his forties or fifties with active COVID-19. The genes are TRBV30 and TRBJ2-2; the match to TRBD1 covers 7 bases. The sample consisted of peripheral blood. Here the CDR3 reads CACGTATNTGELFF. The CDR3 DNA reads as TGTGCCTGCGGGACAGCCACGAACACCGGGGAGCTGTTTTTT.